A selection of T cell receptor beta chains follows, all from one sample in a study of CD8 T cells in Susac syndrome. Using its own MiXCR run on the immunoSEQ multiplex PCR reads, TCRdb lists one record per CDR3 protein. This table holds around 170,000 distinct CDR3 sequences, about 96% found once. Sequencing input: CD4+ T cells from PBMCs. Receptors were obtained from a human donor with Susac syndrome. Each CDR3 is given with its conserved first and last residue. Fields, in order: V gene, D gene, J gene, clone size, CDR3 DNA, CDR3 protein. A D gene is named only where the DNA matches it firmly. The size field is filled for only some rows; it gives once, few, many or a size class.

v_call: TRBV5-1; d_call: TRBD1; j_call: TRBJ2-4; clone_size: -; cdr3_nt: TGCGCCAGCAGCTCGGGACAGGGGGCTACCAAAAACATTCAGTACTTC; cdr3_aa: CASSSGQGATKNIQYF
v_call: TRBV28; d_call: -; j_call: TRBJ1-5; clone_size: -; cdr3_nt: TGTGCCAGCAGTTATAATCAGCCCCAGCATTTT; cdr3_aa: CASSYNQPQHF
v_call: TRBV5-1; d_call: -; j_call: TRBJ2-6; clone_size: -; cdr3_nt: TGCGCCAGCCATATTCCAGGGCTCGGGTATGGGGCCAACGTCCTGACTTTC; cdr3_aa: CASHIPGLGYGANVLTF
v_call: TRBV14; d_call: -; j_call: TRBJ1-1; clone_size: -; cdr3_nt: TGTGCCAGCTCCCTGAGGGGGAGCACTGAAGCTTTCTTT; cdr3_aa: CASSLRGSTEAFF
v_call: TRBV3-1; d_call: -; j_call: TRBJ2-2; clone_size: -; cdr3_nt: TGTGCCAGCAGCCAAGGCACCGGGGAGCTGTTTTTT; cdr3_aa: CASSQGTGELFF
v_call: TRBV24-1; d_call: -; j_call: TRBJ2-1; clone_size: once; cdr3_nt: TGTGCCACCAGTGATTTGCTCGACAATGAGCAGTTCTTC; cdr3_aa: CATSDLLDNEQFF
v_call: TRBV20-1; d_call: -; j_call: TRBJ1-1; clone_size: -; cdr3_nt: TGCAGTGAGGGGAACCGGAACACTGAAGCTTTCTTT; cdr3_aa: CSEGNRNTEAFF
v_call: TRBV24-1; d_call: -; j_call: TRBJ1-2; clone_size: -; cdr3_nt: TGTGCCACCAGTGATGGCGGAGGGCCCACCTATGGCTACACCTTC; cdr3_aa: CATSDGGGPTYGYTF
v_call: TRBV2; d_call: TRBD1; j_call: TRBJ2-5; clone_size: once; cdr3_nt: TGTGCCAGCGGAGGACAGGGAAGAGAGACCCAGTACTTC; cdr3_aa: CASGGQGRETQYF
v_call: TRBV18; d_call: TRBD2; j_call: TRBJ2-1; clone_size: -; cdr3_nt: TGTGCCAGCTCACCACCGGCCGGCGGGAGAGGCAATGAGCAGTTCTTC; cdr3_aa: CASSPPAGGRGNEQFF
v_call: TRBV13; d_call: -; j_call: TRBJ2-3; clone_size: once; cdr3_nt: TGTGCCAGCAGCTCGCGACTTGGGGGGATCACAGATACGCAGTATTTT; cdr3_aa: CASSSRLGGITDTQYF
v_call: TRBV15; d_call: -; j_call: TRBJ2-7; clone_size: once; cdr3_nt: TGTGCCACCAGCAGAGACCCCAGTAACGAGCAGTACTTC; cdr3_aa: CATSRDPSNEQYF
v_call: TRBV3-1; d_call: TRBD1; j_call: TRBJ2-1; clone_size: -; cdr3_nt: TGTGCCAGCAGCCAAGGGACAGGGTACAATGAGCAGTTCTTC; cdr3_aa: CASSQGTGYNEQFF